This record looks at one TCR beta chain sequence and its context. This specimen comes from a study of T cell changes during pregnancy in multiple sclerosis. The CDR3 loop spans 14 amino acids. Trimming took 5 bases from V and 1 from J; bases not matched to a gene: 3. Per germline, CDR1 MDHEN and CDR2 SYDVKM. Method: immunoSEQ multiplex PCR; TCRdb's copy keeps in-frame clones and lacks some. The sample holds under 60,000 clones, 85% to 95% seen once. The material was CD4+ T cells from peripheral blood mononuclear cells, obtained in the third trimester of pregnancy. This chain uses TRBV28 with TRBJ2-3; 7 bases agree with TRBD1. The sequence derives from a female donor with multiple sclerosis, enrolled in a pregnancy study. The CDR3 reads CASSPTGGTDTQYF. The CDR3 DNA follows: TGTGCCAGCAGTCCCACAGGGGGCACAGATACGCAGTATTTT. Drawing the rest from reference TRBV28 and TRBJ2-3, the complete variable domain is DVKVTQSSRYLVKRTGEKVFLECVQDMDHENMFWYRQDPGLGLRLIYFSYDVKMKEKGDIPEGYSVSREKKERFSLILESASTNQTSMYLCASSPTGGTDTQYFGPGTRLTVL.